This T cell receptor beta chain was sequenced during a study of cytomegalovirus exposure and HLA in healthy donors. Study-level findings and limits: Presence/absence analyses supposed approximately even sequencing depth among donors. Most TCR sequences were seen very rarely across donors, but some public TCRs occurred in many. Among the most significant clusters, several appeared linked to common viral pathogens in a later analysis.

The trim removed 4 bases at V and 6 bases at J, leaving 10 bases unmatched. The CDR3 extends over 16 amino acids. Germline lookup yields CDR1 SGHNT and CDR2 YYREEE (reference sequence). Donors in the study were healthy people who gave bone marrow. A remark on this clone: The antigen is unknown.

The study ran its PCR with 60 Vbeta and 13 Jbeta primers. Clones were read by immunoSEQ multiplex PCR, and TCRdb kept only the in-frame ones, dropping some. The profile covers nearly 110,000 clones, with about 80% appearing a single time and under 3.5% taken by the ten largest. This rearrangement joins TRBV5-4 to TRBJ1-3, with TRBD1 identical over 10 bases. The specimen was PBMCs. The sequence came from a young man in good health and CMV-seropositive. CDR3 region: CASSRPGQGGENTIYF. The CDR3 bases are TGTGCCAGCAGCAGACCCGGACAGGGGGGAGAAAACACCATATATTTT.